The 7 T cell receptor beta chains reported below all come from one sample, sequenced in a study of cytomegalovirus exposure and HLA in healthy donors. 13 Jbeta primers and 60 Vbeta primers were used for the PCR. The assay was immunoSEQ multiplex PCR, and TCRdb's table has in-frame clones only and misses some. In the table there are 100,000 to 150,000 clones, roughly 80% of which are singletons. The sequenced material came from PBMCs. These receptors were taken from a man aged 25-40 years in good health and CMV-seronegative.

In this sample, this clone turned up once. The chain links TRBV5-5 to TRBJ2-3; unclear D gene. V was clipped by 4 bases and J by 3 bases, with 12 bases between them. The CDR3 is made up of 14 amino acids. Germline V gene data show CDR1 as SGHKS and CDR2 as YYEKEE (reference sequence). This CDR3 reads CASSARRLTDTQYF. The CDR3 DNA reads as TGTGCCAGCAGCGCGCGCAGGTTGACAGATACGCAGTATTTT.

The chain joins TRBV7-8 to TRBJ2-1; TRBD1 matches at 7 bases. CDR3 size: 15 residues. Germline loops: CDR1 SGHVS, CDR2 FQNEAQ. V was clipped by 5 bases and J by 2 bases; unmatched bases: 6. The CDR3 nucleotides are TGTGCCAGCAGCCCACGGGACAGCCCCTACAATGAGCAGTTCTTC. Residues: CASSPRDSPYNEQFF.

The chain uses TRBV29-1 and TRBJ2-3, with 8 bases that match TRBD1. The CDR3 extends over 13 amino acids. Trimming cost V 8 bases and J 3 bases; bases outside gene matches: 7. Germline loops: CDR1 SQVTM, CDR2 ANQGSEA. CDR3 sequence reads: CSYRTGRTDTQYF. The CDR3 bases are TGCAGCTACCGGACAGGGCGAACAGATACGCAGTATTTT.

The chain carries TRBV10-3 and TRBJ1-1; 8 positions match TRBD1. The junction had 9 bases not matched to a gene; V was cut back by 8 bases and J by 1 base. This CDR3 is 15 amino acids long. Germline CDR1 reads ENHRY; CDR2 reads SYGVKD. For the CDR3, the DNA is TGTGCCATCTCACTACCGACAGGGGAGAACACTGAAGCTTTCTTT. As protein: CAISLPTGENTEAFF.

V and J are TRBV27 and TRBJ2-5; D is perhaps TRBD2 (5 bases). V was shortened by 2 bases and J by 1 base, with 5 bases between the two germline ends. Looked up from germline, CDR1 is MNHEY and CDR2 is SMNVEV (reference sequence). CDR3 length: 13 amino acids. DNA for the CDR3: TGTGCCAGCAGTTTACGGGGCCAAGAGACCCAGTACTTC. Encoded protein: CASSLRGQETQYF.

This rearrangement joins TRBV13 to TRBJ2-1; 9 nucleotides align to TRBD2. With 0 bases clipped from V and 4 bases from J, the junction kept 1 base outside the gene matches. CDR1 PRHDT and CDR2 FYEKMQ come from the germline V gene (reference sequence). The CDR3 extends over 15 amino acids. CDR3 sequence reads: CASSLGRGGYNEQFF. CDR3 nucleotides: TGTGCCAGCAGCTTAGGGCGGGGGGGTTACAATGAGCAGTTCTTC.

J is TRBJ1-2 and V is TRBV5-1; 7 bases fit TRBD1. Germline trimming cut 4 bases from V and 5 bases from J; bases unmatched to any gene: 8. The germline CDR1 and CDR2 sequences are SGHRS and YFSETQ. The CDR3 sequence is 14 residues long. For the CDR3, the DNA is TGCGCCAGCAGCCGGGGGACAGTCGAATATGGCTACACCTTC. This encodes CASSRGTVEYGYTF.